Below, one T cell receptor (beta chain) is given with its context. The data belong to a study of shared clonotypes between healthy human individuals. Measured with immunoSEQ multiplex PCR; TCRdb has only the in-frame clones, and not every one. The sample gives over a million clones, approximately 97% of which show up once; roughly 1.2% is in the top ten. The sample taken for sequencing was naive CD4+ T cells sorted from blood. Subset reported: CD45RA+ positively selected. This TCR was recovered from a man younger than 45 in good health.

CDR3 amino acids: CASSFLPGLAGNTGELFF. As DNA, the CDR3 is TGTGCCAGCAGTTTTTTACCCGGGCTAGCGGGGAACACCGGGGAGCTGTTTTTT. The chain has TRBV28 and TRBJ2-2; 8 nucleotides align to TRBD2. The CDR3 spans 18 residues. CDR1 is MDHEN and CDR2 is SYDVKM in the germline V gene. Unmatched junction bases numbered 10, after V lost 3 bases and J lost 1 base.